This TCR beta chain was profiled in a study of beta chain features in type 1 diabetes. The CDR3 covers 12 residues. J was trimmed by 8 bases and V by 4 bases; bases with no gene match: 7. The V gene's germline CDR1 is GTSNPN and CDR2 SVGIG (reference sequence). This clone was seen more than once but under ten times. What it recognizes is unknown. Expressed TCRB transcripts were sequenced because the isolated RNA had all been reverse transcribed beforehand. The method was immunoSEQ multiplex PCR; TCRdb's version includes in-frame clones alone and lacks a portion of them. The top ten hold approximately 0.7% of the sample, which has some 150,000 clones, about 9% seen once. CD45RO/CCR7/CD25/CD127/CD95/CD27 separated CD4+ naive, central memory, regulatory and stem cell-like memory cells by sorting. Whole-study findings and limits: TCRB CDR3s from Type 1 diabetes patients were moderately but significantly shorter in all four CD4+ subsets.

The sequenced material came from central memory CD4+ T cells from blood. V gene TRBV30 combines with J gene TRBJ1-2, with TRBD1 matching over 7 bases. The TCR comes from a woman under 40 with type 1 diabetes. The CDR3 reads CAWNRQGDGYTF. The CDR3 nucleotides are TGTGCCTGGAACAGACAGGGTGACGGCTACACCTTC. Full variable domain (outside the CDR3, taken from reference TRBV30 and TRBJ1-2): SQTIHQWPATLVQPVGSPLSLECTVEGTSNPNLYWYRQAAGRGLQLLFYSVGIGQISSEVPQNLSASRPQDRQFILSSKKLLLSDSGFYLCAWNRQGDGYTFGSGTRLTVV.